This is a list of T cell receptor beta chains from one sample in a study of blood T cell repertoires in COVID-19. The protocol was immunoSEQ multiplex PCR, while the TCRdb copy is restricted to in-frame clones and leaves out a portion. Of 200,000 to 300,000 clones detected, over 70% appear once; the ten largest clones hold approximately 7.9%. Sequencing used peripheral blood. These receptor sequences come from a woman of 80 years or more with acute or convalescent COVID-19. The CDR3 runs from the conserved cysteine through the conserved F or W. D genes are given only for firm matches. A row's size may be missing; if present it is once, few, many or a size class.

j_call: TRBJ1-2
v_call: TRBV4-2
d_call: -
clone_size: few
cdr3_aa: CASSQDTGNGGYTF
cdr3_nt: TGTGCCAGCAGCCAAGATACGGGTAACGGAGGCTACACCTTC

j_call: TRBJ2-7
v_call: TRBV10-2
d_call: -
clone_size: few
cdr3_aa: CASLYPGINYEQYF
cdr3_nt: TGCGCCAGCCTATACCCAGGGATTAACTACGAGCAGTACTTC

j_call: TRBJ2-2
v_call: TRBV30
d_call: -
clone_size: -
cdr3_aa: CAWSRATGLNTGELFF
cdr3_nt: TGTGCCTGGAGTAGGGCGACAGGACTGAACACCGGGGAGCTGTTTTTT

j_call: TRBJ2-1
v_call: TRBV7-9
d_call: TRBD1
clone_size: -
cdr3_aa: CASSTFRTGRIHEQFF
cdr3_nt: TGTGCCAGCAGCACATTTCGGACAGGGAGAATACATGAGCAGTTCTTC

j_call: TRBJ1-5
v_call: TRBV10-2
d_call: -
clone_size: -
cdr3_aa: CASRQDGNQPQHF
cdr3_nt: TGCGCCAGCAGACAAGATGGCAATCAGCCCCAGCATTTT

j_call: TRBJ1-1
v_call: TRBV29-1
d_call: TRBD1
clone_size: -
cdr3_aa: CSVDKGGMGTEAFF
cdr3_nt: TGCAGCGTTGATAAAGGGGGCATGGGCACTGAAGCTTTCTTT

j_call: TRBJ1-4
v_call: TRBV18
d_call: TRBD1
clone_size: -
cdr3_aa: CASSPNTGGGNEKLFF
cdr3_nt: TGTGCCAGCTCACCGAACACAGGGGGCGGAAATGAAAAACTGTTTTTT

j_call: TRBJ1-1
v_call: TRBV15
d_call: -
clone_size: -
cdr3_aa: CATSGKNRAEAFF
cdr3_nt: TGTGCCACCAGCGGAAAAAACCGGGCTGAAGCTTTCTTT

j_call: TRBJ2-7
v_call: TRBV5-1
d_call: -
clone_size: once
cdr3_aa: CASSLATPLIYEQYF
cdr3_nt: TGCGCCAGCAGCTTGGCGACTCCCCTTATCTACGAGCAGTACTTC

j_call: TRBJ2-4
v_call: TRBV6-1
d_call: TRBD1
clone_size: -
cdr3_aa: CASSEGDRVRNIQYF
cdr3_nt: TGTGCCAGCAGTGAAGGGGACAGGGTGAGGAACATTCAGTACTTC

j_call: TRBJ1-4
v_call: TRBV28
d_call: TRBD1
clone_size: few
cdr3_aa: CASSPWDRELLFTNEKLFF
cdr3_nt: TGTGCCAGCAGTCCATGGGACAGGGAATTGTTGTTTACTAATGAAAAACTGTTTTTT

j_call: TRBJ1-5
v_call: TRBV30
d_call: -
clone_size: -
cdr3_aa: CAWRDEDTGNQPQHF
cdr3_nt: TGTGCCTGGAGGGATGAGGACACGGGCAATCAGCCCCAGCATTTT

j_call: TRBJ1-6
v_call: TRBV7-9
d_call: -
clone_size: -
cdr3_aa: CASSLAGDPNSPLHF
cdr3_nt: TGTGCCAGCAGCTTAGCAGGAGATCCTAATTCACCCCTCCACTTT

j_call: TRBJ1-2
v_call: TRBV28
d_call: TRBD1
clone_size: -
cdr3_aa: CASSLGTGLPYGYTF
cdr3_nt: TGTGCCAGCAGTTTAGGGACAGGGTTACCGTATGGCTACACCTTC

j_call: TRBJ1-1
v_call: TRBV7-2
d_call: TRBD1
clone_size: -
cdr3_aa: CASSLVAVGQSSLF
cdr3_nt: TGTGCCAGCAGCTTAGTAGCTGTGGGACAGTCTAGCCTTTTT

j_call: TRBJ1-4
v_call: TRBV5-1
d_call: -
clone_size: -
cdr3_aa: CASSLAGTGGEKLFF
cdr3_nt: TGCGCCAGCAGCTTGGCCGGGACTGGAGGGGAAAAACTGTTTTTT

j_call: TRBJ1-2
v_call: TRBV7-3
d_call: TRBD1
clone_size: few
cdr3_aa: CASSPTGNYGYTF
cdr3_nt: TGTGCCAGCAGCCCGACAGGGAACTATGGCTACACCTTC

j_call: TRBJ1-2
v_call: TRBV28
d_call: -
clone_size: -
cdr3_aa: CASSADYGYTF
cdr3_nt: TGTGCCAGCAGTGCAGACTATGGCTACACCTTC

j_call: TRBJ2-3
v_call: TRBV19
d_call: TRBD1
clone_size: -
cdr3_aa: CASRKGQGADTQYF
cdr3_nt: TGTGCCAGTAGGAAGGGACAGGGGGCAGATACGCAGTATTTT

j_call: TRBJ2-2
v_call: TRBV5-1
d_call: -
clone_size: -
cdr3_aa: CASESGLGTGELFF
cdr3_nt: TGCGCCAGCGAATCAGGGCTAGGTACCGGGGAGCTGTTTTTT

j_call: TRBJ1-1
v_call: TRBV19
d_call: TRBD1
clone_size: -
cdr3_aa: CASSIPGQGVNTEAFF
cdr3_nt: TGTGCCAGTAGTATCCCGGGACAGGGAGTGAACACTGAAGCTTTCTTT

j_call: TRBJ1-1
v_call: TRBV5-1
d_call: TRBD1
clone_size: few
cdr3_aa: CASSLDRAGEAFF
cdr3_nt: TGCGCCAGCAGCCTAGACAGGGCGGGTGAAGCTTTCTTT

j_call: TRBJ1-2
v_call: TRBV4-1
d_call: -
clone_size: once
cdr3_aa: CASSQGGLAAGGIPSNYGYTF
cdr3_nt: TGCGCCAGCAGCCAAGGTGGTTTGGCCGCCGGGGGGATACCATCTAACTATGGCTACACCTTC

j_call: TRBJ1-5
v_call: TRBV19
d_call: -
clone_size: -
cdr3_aa: CASSIGIMEPQHF
cdr3_nt: TGTGCCAGTAGTATCGGGATAATGGAGCCCCAGCATTTT

j_call: TRBJ2-7
v_call: TRBV6-5
d_call: TRBD1
clone_size: -
cdr3_aa: CASRGDRVSYEQYF
cdr3_nt: TGTGCCAGCAGGGGGGACAGGGTCTCCTACGAGCAGTACTTC

j_call: TRBJ1-1
v_call: TRBV11-2
d_call: TRBD1
clone_size: -
cdr3_aa: CASSQTGTLMNTEAFF
cdr3_nt: TGTGCCAGCAGCCAGACAGGGACGCTTATGAACACTGAAGCTTTCTTT

j_call: TRBJ2-5
v_call: TRBV5-1
d_call: -
clone_size: -
cdr3_aa: CASSLITGQGETQYF
cdr3_nt: TGCGCCAGCAGCCTAATTACAGGGCAGGGGGAGACCCAGTACTTC

j_call: TRBJ2-4
v_call: TRBV6-4
d_call: -
clone_size: -
cdr3_aa: CGSQVGLVSNIQYF
cdr3_nt: TGTGGCTCTCAGGTCGGATTAGTCTCTAACATTCAGTACTTC

j_call: TRBJ1-3
v_call: TRBV5-1
d_call: TRBD1
clone_size: few
cdr3_aa: CASSLAGQGVSGNTIYF
cdr3_nt: TGCGCCAGCAGCTTGGCCGGACAGGGGGTCTCTGGAAACACCATATATTTT

j_call: TRBJ1-6
v_call: TRBV19
d_call: -
clone_size: -
cdr3_aa: CASSPLVGRVNSPLHF
cdr3_nt: TGTGCCAGTAGTCCCTTAGTTGGCAGGGTCAATTCACCCCTCCACTTT

j_call: TRBJ2-5
v_call: TRBV3-1/TRBV3-2
d_call: TRBD2
clone_size: -
cdr3_aa: CASSQGAGVETQYF
cdr3_nt: TGTGCCAGCAGTCAGGGAGCGGGAGTAGAGACCCAGTACTTC

j_call: TRBJ2-2
v_call: TRBV5-1
d_call: TRBD1
clone_size: -
cdr3_aa: CASSNRGRDTGELFF
cdr3_nt: TGCGCCAGCAGTAACAGGGGGCGCGACACCGGGGAGCTGTTTTTT

j_call: TRBJ1-2
v_call: TRBV2
d_call: TRBD1
clone_size: -
cdr3_aa: CASSESTGMYGYTF
cdr3_nt: TGTGCCAGCAGTGAGTCGACAGGGATGTACGGCTACACCTTC

j_call: TRBJ2-5
v_call: TRBV3-1/TRBV3-2
d_call: -
clone_size: few
cdr3_aa: CASSQLPGHEETQYF
cdr3_nt: TGTGCCAGCAGCCAACTACCGGGACACGAAGAGACCCAGTACTTC

j_call: TRBJ1-3
v_call: TRBV3-1/TRBV3-2
d_call: -
clone_size: -
cdr3_aa: CASSPERNTIYF
cdr3_nt: TGTGCCAGCAGCCCGGAGCGGAACACCATATATTTT

j_call: TRBJ1-2
v_call: TRBV6-5
d_call: -
clone_size: -
cdr3_aa: CAIRQAVNYGYTF
cdr3_nt: TGTGCCATTCGACAGGCCGTTAACTATGGCTACACCTTC

j_call: TRBJ2-2
v_call: TRBV5-6
d_call: -
clone_size: -
cdr3_aa: CASSLTGFTGELFF
cdr3_nt: TGTGCCAGCAGCTTGACAGGGTTCACCGGGGAGCTGTTTTTT

j_call: TRBJ1-6
v_call: TRBV13
d_call: -
clone_size: -
cdr3_aa: CASSLVRGQDSPLHF
cdr3_nt: TGTGCCAGCAGCTTAGTGCGGGGCCAGGATTCACCCCTCCACTTT

j_call: TRBJ1-3
v_call: TRBV5-4
d_call: -
clone_size: -
cdr3_aa: CASSLSHSLSGNTIYF
cdr3_nt: TGTGCCAGCAGCCTGTCCCACAGCCTCTCTGGAAACACCATATATTTT

j_call: TRBJ1-3
v_call: TRBV18
d_call: -
clone_size: -
cdr3_aa: CASSSRNSGNTIYF
cdr3_nt: TGTGCCAGCTCATCGCGGAACTCTGGAAACACCATATATTTT

j_call: TRBJ1-6
v_call: TRBV5-4
d_call: TRBD1
clone_size: few
cdr3_aa: CASSLGQGNGKSPLHF
cdr3_nt: TGTGCCAGCAGCCTTGGACAGGGGAACGGAAAGTCACCCCTCCACTTT

j_call: TRBJ2-5
v_call: TRBV3-1/TRBV3-2
d_call: TRBD2
clone_size: -
cdr3_aa: CASSQGASGGARETQYF
cdr3_nt: TGTGCCAGCAGCCAAGGGGCTAGCGGGGGGGCACGGGAGACCCAGTACTTC

j_call: TRBJ1-3
v_call: TRBV28
d_call: -
clone_size: -
cdr3_aa: CASSSPPGPSGNTIYF
cdr3_nt: TGTGCCAGCAGTTCCCCGCCAGGTCCCTCTGGAAACACCATATATTTT

j_call: TRBJ2-3
v_call: TRBV9
d_call: TRBD2
clone_size: -
cdr3_aa: CASSPRTSGSTDTQYF
cdr3_nt: TGTGCCAGCAGCCCGAGGACTAGCGGGAGCACAGATACGCAGTATTTT

j_call: TRBJ1-2
v_call: TRBV5-4
d_call: -
clone_size: -
cdr3_aa: CASSFEGGYTF
cdr3_nt: TGTGCCAGCAGCTTTGAGGGAGGCTACACCTTC

j_call: TRBJ1-1
v_call: TRBV5-6
d_call: -
clone_size: -
cdr3_aa: CASSLVRGRAFF
cdr3_nt: TGTGCCAGCAGCTTGGTTAGGGGGAGAGCTTTCTTT

j_call: TRBJ2-1
v_call: TRBV19
d_call: TRBD1
clone_size: -
cdr3_aa: CASSISARQGAFSPETRNEQFF
cdr3_nt: TGTGCCAGTAGTATTTCCGCCCGACAGGGCGCCTTTAGCCCTGAGACCCGAAATGAGCAGTTCTTC

j_call: TRBJ2-1
v_call: TRBV19
d_call: -
clone_size: -
cdr3_aa: CASNRGAGNEQFF
cdr3_nt: TGTGCCAGTAACCGGGGGGCCGGCAATGAGCAGTTCTTC

j_call: TRBJ2-1
v_call: TRBV5-4
d_call: TRBD2
clone_size: -
cdr3_aa: CASSPVPGLAFNEQFF
cdr3_nt: TGTGCCAGCAGCCCGGTCCCGGGACTAGCCTTTAATGAGCAGTTCTTC

j_call: TRBJ2-2
v_call: TRBV3-1/TRBV3-2
d_call: -
clone_size: -
cdr3_aa: CASSRRGYTGELFF
cdr3_nt: TGTGCCAGCAGCCGCAGGGGATACACCGGGGAGCTGTTTTTT

j_call: TRBJ2-7
v_call: TRBV5-4
d_call: TRBD1
clone_size: -
cdr3_aa: CASSSKRTGYEQYF
cdr3_nt: TGTGCCAGCAGCTCGAAACGGACAGGTTACGAGCAGTACTTC

j_call: TRBJ2-5
v_call: TRBV5-8
d_call: TRBD2
clone_size: -
cdr3_aa: CASSLEGLARETQYF
cdr3_nt: TGTGCCAGCAGCTTGGAAGGACTAGCACGAGAGACCCAGTACTTC

j_call: TRBJ1-4
v_call: TRBV3-1/TRBV3-2
d_call: -
clone_size: -
cdr3_aa: CASSHRGGDEKLFF
cdr3_nt: TGTGCCAGCAGCCATCGAGGAGGGGATGAAAAACTGTTTTTT

j_call: TRBJ2-3
v_call: TRBV2
d_call: TRBD2
clone_size: -
cdr3_aa: CASSSRGTSGRGPNTDTQYF
cdr3_nt: TGTGCCAGCAGTTCACGCGGGACTAGCGGGAGGGGGCCCAACACAGATACGCAGTATTTT